This T cell receptor beta chain was retrieved from a study of a mutant IDH1 vaccine in newly diagnosed glioma. The CDR3 totals 13 residues. Between the trimmed V and J ends, which lost 4 bases and 7 bases, there was a span of 11 bases. Germline V gene lookup returns CDR1 SGHRS and CDR2 YFSETQ. Documented time point: baseline, week 1 (first vaccination visit). Treatment defined: pre-vaccination baseline after standard-of-care therapy. Each donor presented with a new WHO grade 3 or 4 astrocytoma that tested IDH1-mutant and showed ATRX loss. Assay used: immunoSEQ multiplex PCR; TCRdb lists only in-frame clones, some missing. The sample consists of about 88,000 clones, over 75% of them appearing once.

This sample comprised PBMCs, obtained from a glioma patient treated with radiotherapy, temozolomide or both. The chain has TRBV5-1 and TRBJ2-2; no clear D. The sequence was collected from a man aged 35 to 55 with glioma. Some clones in this sample may be carry-over from other donors' samples. CDR3 nucleotides: TGCGCCAGCAGCATCAACTCGAACGGGGAGCTGTTTTTT. It yields the protein CASSINSNGELFF. The full variable domain, its missing parts supplied by reference TRBV5-1 and TRBJ2-2, is KAGVTQTPRYLIKTRGQQVTLSCSPISGHRSVSWYQQTPGQGLQFLFEYFSETQRNKGNFPGRFSGRQFSNSRSEMNVSTLELGDSALYLCASSINSNGELFFGEGSRLTVL.